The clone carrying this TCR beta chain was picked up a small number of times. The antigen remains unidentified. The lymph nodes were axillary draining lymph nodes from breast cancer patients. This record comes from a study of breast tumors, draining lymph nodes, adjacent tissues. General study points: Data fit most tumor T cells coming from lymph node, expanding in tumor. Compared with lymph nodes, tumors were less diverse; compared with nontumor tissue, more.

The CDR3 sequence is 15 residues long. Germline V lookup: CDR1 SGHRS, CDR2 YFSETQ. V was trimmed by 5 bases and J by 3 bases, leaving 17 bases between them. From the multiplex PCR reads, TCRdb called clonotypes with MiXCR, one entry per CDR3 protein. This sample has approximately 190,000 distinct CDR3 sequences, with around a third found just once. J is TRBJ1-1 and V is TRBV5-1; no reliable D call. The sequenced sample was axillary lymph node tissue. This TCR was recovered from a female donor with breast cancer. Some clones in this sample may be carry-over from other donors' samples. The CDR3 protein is CASRRVGSGDTEAFF. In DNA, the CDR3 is TGCGCCAGCAGAAGGGTTGGGTCCGGGGACACTGAAGCTTTCTTT.